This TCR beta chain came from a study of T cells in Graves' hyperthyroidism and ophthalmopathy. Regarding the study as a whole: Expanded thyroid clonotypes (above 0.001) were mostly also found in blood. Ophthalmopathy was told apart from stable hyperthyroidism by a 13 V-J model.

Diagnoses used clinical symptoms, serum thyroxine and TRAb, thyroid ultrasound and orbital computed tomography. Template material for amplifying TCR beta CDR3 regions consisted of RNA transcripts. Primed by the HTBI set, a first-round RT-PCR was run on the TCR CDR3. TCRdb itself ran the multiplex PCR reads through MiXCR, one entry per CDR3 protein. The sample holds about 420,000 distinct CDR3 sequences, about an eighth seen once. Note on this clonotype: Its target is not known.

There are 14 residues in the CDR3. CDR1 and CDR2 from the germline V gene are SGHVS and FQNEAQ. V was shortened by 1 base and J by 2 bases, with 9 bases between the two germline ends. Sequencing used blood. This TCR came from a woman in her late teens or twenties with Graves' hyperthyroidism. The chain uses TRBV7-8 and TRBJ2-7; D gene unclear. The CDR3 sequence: CASSLGAGPYEQYF. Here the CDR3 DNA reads TGTGCCAGCAGCTTAGGGGCCGGTCCCTACGAGCAGTACTTC.